One TCR beta chain is described in this entry. Original processing notes: For nucleated cells, counts were estimated from reference gene primer amplification. Clones were sequenced by immunoSEQ multiplex PCR, and TCRdb holds only the in-frame ones, with some missing. V, J and clone size derive from that table, while D and trimming were established from the DNA sequence. The sample lists about 360,000 clones, 75% to 90% occurring once. V gave up 4 bases and J gave up 1 base; unmatched junction bases: 10. In germline, CDR1 is MNHEY, CDR2 SVGAGI. CDR3 length equals 16 residues. This sample is part of a study of blood T cell repertoires in COVID-19. The wider study: Researchers got acute and convalescent COVID-19 samples from the United States, Italy and Spain. Sources were T cells, B-cell-depleted T cells, or PBMCs; the material itself was cDNA or gDNA.

The rearrangement joins TRBV6-5 to TRBJ2-7; the match to TRBD2 covers 7 bases. Sample: peripheral blood. The sequence was collected from a woman aged 55-70 years with COVID-19, enrolled during active disease. This CDR3 reads CASSLSLSGVSYEQYF. For the CDR3, the DNA is TGTGCCAGCAGTTTAAGCCTAAGCGGGGTGTCCTACGAGCAGTACTTC.